The 10 T cell receptor beta chains given below trace back to one sample, sequenced in a study of blood T cell repertoires in COVID-19. TCRdb's table, derived via immunoSEQ multiplex PCR, lists solely in-frame clones and lacks some. The sample records roughly 120,000 clones, approximately 85% being singletons. The specimen was peripheral blood. The receptors here all came from a woman at least 80 years old with COVID-19, enrolled during active disease.

This chain uses TRBV11-2 with TRBJ2-7, with 7 bases aligning to TRBD2. CDR1 and CDR2 from the germline V gene are SGHAT and FQNNGV. The CDR3 is 14 residues long. V gave up 5 bases and J gave up 0 bases; unmatched junction bases: 4. Here the CDR3 DNA reads TGTGCCAGCAGCCTGGCTAGCGGCTCCTACGAGCAGTACTTC. It specifies CASSLASGSYEQYF.

This sequence joins TRBV5-4 and TRBJ2-1; TRBD2 aligns across 11 bases. V gave up 3 bases and J gave up 11 bases; unmatched junction bases: 4. The CDR3 runs to 13 residues. In germline, CDR1 is SGHNT, CDR2 YYREEE (reference sequence). As DNA, the CDR3 is TGTGCCAGCAGCTATGGACTAGCGGGTAAGCAGTTCTTC. This codes for CASSYGLAGKQFF.

This chain links TRBV28 with TRBJ1-1; 10 nucleotides line up with TRBD1. Trimming removed 2 bases from V and 12 bases from J; junction bases left unmatched: 3. Germline V gene lookup returns CDR1 MDHEN and CDR2 SYDVKM. The CDR3 covers 12 residues. The CDR3 reads CASSLGTGESFF. The CDR3 coding sequence is TGTGCCAGCAGTTTAGGGACAGGGGAGTCTTTCTTT.

The chain is built from TRBV6-5 and TRBJ1-2; a possible D gene is TRBD1 (6 bases). The CDR3 is 14 residues long. From germline, CDR1 is MNHEY and CDR2 SVGAGI. Trimming stripped 6 bases from V and 1 base from J, with 12 bases between. Written as DNA, the CDR3 is TGTGCCAGCAGCAGGGGCTCTCTTAACTATGGCTACACCTTC. Translated: CASSRGSLNYGYTF.

This chain joins TRBV18 and TRBJ1-1; TRBD1 might be the D (6 bases). Germline V gene sequence: CDR1 KGHSH, CDR2 LQKENI. Trimming pared 5 bases from V and 3 bases from J, leaving 10 bases between. CDR3 size: 13 residues. CDR3 sequence: CASSNKGDTEAFF. Here the CDR3 DNA reads TGTGCCAGCTCAAATAAGGGGGACACTGAAGCTTTCTTT. The full variable domain, with the rest looked up from reference TRBV18 and TRBJ1-1, is NAGVMQNPRHLVRRRGQEARLRCSPMKGHSHVYWYRQLPEEGLKFMVYLQKENIIDESGMPKERFSAEFPKEGPSILRIQQVVRGDSAAYFCASSNKGDTEAFFGQGTRLTVV.

This clone has more than one count but fewer than ten. The chain is built from TRBV9 and TRBJ1-1, with 7 bases identical to TRBD1. Germline V lookup: CDR1 SGDLS, CDR2 YYNGEE. There are 15 residues in the CDR3. V lost 4 bases, J lost 3 bases, and 9 bases stayed unmatched. The CDR3 reads CASSKSGTEYTEAFF. CDR3 DNA: TGTGCCAGCAGCAAATCCGGGACAGAGTACACTGAAGCTTTCTTT.

This clone occurred once. V is TRBV9 and J is TRBJ2-5; D is possibly TRBD1 (5 bases). The CDR3 consists of 14 residues. Germline V gene data show CDR1 as SGDLS and CDR2 as YYNGEE. The V and J ends lost 4 bases and 5 bases respectively, with 15 bases between them. As DNA, the CDR3 is TGTGCCAGCAGCCCGAGTTGGGGCGTGGAGACCCAGTACTTC. Translation: CASSPSWGVETQYF.

The chain carries TRBV4-3 and TRBJ2-2; 7 nucleotides align to TRBD2. This CDR3 spans 14 amino acids. Germline CDR1 LGHNA, CDR2 YSLEER. V lost 5 bases and J lost 5; bases outside the gene matches: 5. The CDR3 loop reads CASSASGGTGELFF. CDR3 in DNA: TGCGCCAGCAGCGCGTCGGGGGGTACCGGGGAGCTGTTTTTT.

This chain uses TRBV4-2 with TRBJ2-1, with 11 bases lining up with TRBD2. This CDR3 has 16 residues. Germline V CDR1 and CDR2: LGHNA, YNFKEQ. The ends lost 0 bases at V and 4 bases at J; junction bases unmatched: 2. The CDR3 DNA is TGTGCCAGCAGCCAAGACCTAGCGGGAGGTTACAATGAGCAGTTCTTC. It translates to CASSQDLAGGYNEQFF.

The gene calls are TRBV11-1 and TRBJ2-3, with 10 bases matching TRBD1. With V trimmed by 8 bases and J by 1 base, 9 bases remained unmatched. Germline CDR1 and CDR2: SGHAT and FQDESV (reference sequence). The CDR3 is 16 residues long. Here the CDR3 reads CASSLGTGARTDTQYF. The CDR3 coding sequence is TGTGCCAGCTCTCTTGGGACAGGGGCCCGCACAGATACGCAGTATTTT.